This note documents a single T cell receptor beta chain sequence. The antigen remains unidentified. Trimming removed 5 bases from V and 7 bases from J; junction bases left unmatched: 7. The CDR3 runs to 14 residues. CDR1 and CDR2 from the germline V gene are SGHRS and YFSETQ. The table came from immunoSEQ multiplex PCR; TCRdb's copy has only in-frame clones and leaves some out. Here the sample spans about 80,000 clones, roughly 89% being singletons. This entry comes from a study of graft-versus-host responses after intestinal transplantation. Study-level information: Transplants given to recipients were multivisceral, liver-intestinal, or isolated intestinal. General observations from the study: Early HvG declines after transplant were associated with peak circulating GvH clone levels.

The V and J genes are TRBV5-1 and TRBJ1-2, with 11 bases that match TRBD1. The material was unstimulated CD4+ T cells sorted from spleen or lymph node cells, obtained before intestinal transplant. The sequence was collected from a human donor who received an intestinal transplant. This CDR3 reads CASRSGQGAGGYTF. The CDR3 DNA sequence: TGCGCCAGCAGGTCCGGACAGGGGGCGGGTGGCTACACCTTC.